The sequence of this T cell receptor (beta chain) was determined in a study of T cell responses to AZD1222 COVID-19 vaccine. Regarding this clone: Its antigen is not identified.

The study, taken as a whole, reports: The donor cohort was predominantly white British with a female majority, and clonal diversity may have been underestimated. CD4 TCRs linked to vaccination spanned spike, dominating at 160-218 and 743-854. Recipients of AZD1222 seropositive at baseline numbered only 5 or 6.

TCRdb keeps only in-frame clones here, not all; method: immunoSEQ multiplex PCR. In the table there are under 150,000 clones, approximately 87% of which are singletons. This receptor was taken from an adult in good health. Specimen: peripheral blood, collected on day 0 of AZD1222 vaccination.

CDR3 residues: CSASSRYRQYNEQFF. Here the CDR3 DNA reads TGCAGTGCTAGTTCCCGGTACAGGCAATACAATGAGCAGTTCTTC. The rearrangement links TRBV20-1 to TRBJ2-1, with TRBD1 as a possible D gene (5 bases). CDR3 size: 15 residues. Trimming pared 3 bases from V and 4 bases from J, leaving 16 bases between. Germline CDR1 and CDR2: DFQATT and SNEGSKA (reference sequence).